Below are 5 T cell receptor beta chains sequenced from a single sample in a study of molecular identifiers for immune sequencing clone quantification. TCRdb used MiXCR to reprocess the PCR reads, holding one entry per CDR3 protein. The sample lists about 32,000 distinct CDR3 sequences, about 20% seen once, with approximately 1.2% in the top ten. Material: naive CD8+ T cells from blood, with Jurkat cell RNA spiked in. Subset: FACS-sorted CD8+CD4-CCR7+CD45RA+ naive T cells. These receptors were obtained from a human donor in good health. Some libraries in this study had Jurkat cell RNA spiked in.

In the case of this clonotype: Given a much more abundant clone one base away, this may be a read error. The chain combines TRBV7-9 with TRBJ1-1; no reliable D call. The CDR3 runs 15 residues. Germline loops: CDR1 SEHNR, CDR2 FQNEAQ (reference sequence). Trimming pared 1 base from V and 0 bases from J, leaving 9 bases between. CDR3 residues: CASSLGAEMNTEAFF. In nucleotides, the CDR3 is TGTGCCAGCAGCTTAGGGGCAGAAATGAACACTGAAGCTTTCTTT.

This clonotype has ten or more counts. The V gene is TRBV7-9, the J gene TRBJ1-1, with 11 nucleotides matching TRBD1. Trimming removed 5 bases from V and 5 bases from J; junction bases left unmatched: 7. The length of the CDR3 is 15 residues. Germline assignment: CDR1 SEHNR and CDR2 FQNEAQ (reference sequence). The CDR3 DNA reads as TGTGCCAGCAGCCCAGGACAGGGGGCGCGAACTGAAGCTTTCTTT. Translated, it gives CASSPGQGARTEAFF. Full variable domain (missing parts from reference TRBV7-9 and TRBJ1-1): DTGVSQNPRHKITKRGQNVTFRCDPISEHNRLYWYRQTLGQGPEFLTYFQNEAQLEKSRLLSDRFSAERPKGSFSTLEIQRTEQGDSAMYLCASSPGQGARTEAFFGQGTRLTVV.

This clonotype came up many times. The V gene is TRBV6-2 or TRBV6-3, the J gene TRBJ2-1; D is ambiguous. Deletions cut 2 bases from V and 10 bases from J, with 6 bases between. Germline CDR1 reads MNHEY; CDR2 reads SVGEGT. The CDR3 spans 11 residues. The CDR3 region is CASSYAREQFF. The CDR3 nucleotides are TGTGCCAGCAGTTACGCGAGGGAGCAGTTCTTC.

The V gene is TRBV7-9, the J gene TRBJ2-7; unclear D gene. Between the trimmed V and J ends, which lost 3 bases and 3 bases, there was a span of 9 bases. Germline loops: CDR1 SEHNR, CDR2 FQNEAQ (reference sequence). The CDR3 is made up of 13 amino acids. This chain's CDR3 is CASSFQSSYEQYF. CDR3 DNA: TGTGCCAGCAGCTTCCAATCCAGCTACGAGCAGTACTTC.

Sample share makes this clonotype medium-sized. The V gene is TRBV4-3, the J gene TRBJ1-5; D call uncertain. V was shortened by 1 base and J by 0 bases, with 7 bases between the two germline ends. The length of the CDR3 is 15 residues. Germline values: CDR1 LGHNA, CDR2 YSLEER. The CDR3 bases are TGCGCCAGCAGCCAAGGGGCGTATAGCAATCAGCCCCAGCATTTT. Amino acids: CASSQGAYSNQPQHF.